This TCR beta chain was documented in a study of patients and donors after allogeneic stem cell transplantation. This clonotype appeared a few times. MiXCR was run by TCRdb on the RT-PCR reads, yielding one entry per CDR3 protein. The sample includes approximately 98,000 distinct CDR3 sequences, around 35% of them seen just once. CDR3 length: 15 residues. Germline lookup yields CDR1 DFQATT and CDR2 SNEGSKA (reference sequence). The ends lost 5 bases at V and 2 bases at J; junction bases unmatched: 10. This sequence originates from a human donor who was either an allogeneic HSCT recipient or a stem cell or donor lymphocyte infusion donor (not recorded which). It is not recorded whose cells these are; they may come from a transplant donor. V gene TRBV20-1 combines with J gene TRBJ1-1, with 8 nucleotides matching TRBD1. Source material: blood, either unsorted or a sorted T cell fraction (not recorded which). The CDR3 sequence is CSAGHTQGENTEAFF. The CDR3 DNA follows: TGCAGTGCTGGACATACACAGGGGGAAAACACTGAAGCTTTCTTT.